Below are 14 T cell receptor beta chains sequenced from a single sample in a study of response to subunit inactivated influenza vaccine. TCRdb fed the RT-PCR reads into MiXCR, producing one record per CDR3 protein. This table holds around 580,000 distinct CDR3 sequences, about 12% found once. The material was PBMCs from blood, obtained on the day of vaccination. These receptors were collected from a man aged 45-60 years who received an inactivated influenza vaccine.

This clonotype was observed at least ten times. This chain uses TRBV29-1 with TRBJ2-7; 7 nucleotides agree with TRBD2. After removal of 4 bases from V and 0 bases from J, the junction contained 6 bases not matched to a gene. Germline V gene lookup returns CDR1 SQVTM and CDR2 ANQGSEA. The CDR3 is 14 amino acids. This CDR3 reads CSVAGGSSSYEQYF. DNA for the CDR3: TGCAGCGTTGCGGGAGGATCGAGCTCCTACGAGCAGTACTTC.

This sequence joins TRBV7-2 and TRBJ2-2, with TRBD2 matching 10 bases. V dropped 4 bases and J dropped 7; count of bases not matched to a gene: 9. The length of the CDR3 is 16 residues. Germline CDR1 reads SGHTA; CDR2 reads FQGNSA. Here the CDR3 DNA reads TGTGCCAGCAGCTCCCAGCGGGGGGGCCAGGGCGGGGAGCTGTTTTTT. Protein product: CASSSQRGGQGGELFF.

The rearrangement uses TRBV9 and TRBJ1-3; the match to TRBD1 covers 8 bases. CDR3 length: 15 amino acids. Germline values: CDR1 SGDLS, CDR2 YYNGEE. The V segment lost 3 bases and the J segment 5 bases; nucleotides outside the gene matches: 7. CDR3 residues: CASSAETGARNTIYF. In DNA form, the CDR3 reads TGTGCCAGCAGCGCGGAGACAGGGGCGCGAAACACCATATATTTT.

This sequence joins TRBV5-1 and TRBJ1-1; D possibly corresponds to TRBD1 (5 bases). CDR1 is SGHRS and CDR2 is YFSETQ in the germline V gene. The CDR3 has 16 amino acids. Trimming removed 5 bases from V and 2 bases from J, with 19 bases in between. CDR3 region: CASRYDPGAENTEAFF. In nucleotides, the CDR3 is TGCGCCAGCAGATACGACCCCGGGGCCGAAAACACTGAAGCTTTCTTT.

This chain joins TRBV9 and TRBJ2-2; 11 nucleotides line up with TRBD2. This CDR3 is built from 17 residues. V lost 4 bases and J lost 3; bases outside the gene matches: 8. The germline V gene encodes CDR1 SGDLS and CDR2 YYNGEE. In nucleotides, the CDR3 is TGTGCCAGCAGCCCACGTCTAGCGGGGGGATACACCGGGGAGCTGTTTTTT. It codes for CASSPRLAGGYTGELFF.

J is TRBJ2-7 and V is TRBV7-2; weak D call: TRBD2 (7 bases). From germline, CDR1 is SGHTA and CDR2 FQGNSA. The CDR3 runs 14 residues. The V end lost 7 bases, the J end lost 2 bases, and 15 bases lay between the germline ends. The CDR3 here is CASTRRGGAYEQYF. The CDR3 coding sequence is TGTGCCAGCACCCGAAGGGGGGGAGCCTACGAGCAGTACTTC.

This clonotype turned up a few times. The rearrangement links TRBV7-9 to TRBJ2-1, with D possibly being TRBD2 (5 bases). Trimming removed 5 bases from V and 8 bases from J, with 13 bases in between. Germline CDR1 is SEHNR and CDR2 is FQNEAQ (reference sequence). The CDR3 consists of 13 residues. CDR3 loop: CASSTLAGDEQFF. The CDR3, as DNA: TGTGCCAGCAGCACCTTGGCCGGGGATGAGCAGTTCTTC.

This clonotype was recorded a few times. V usage is TRBV18 and J usage is TRBJ1-2, with D unclear. CDR3 length equals 15 residues. Germline V lookup: CDR1 KGHSH, CDR2 LQKENI. V shed 3 bases and J shed 0 bases, with 11 bases lying between them. This CDR3 is CASSPSGTANYGYTF. The CDR3 nucleotides are TGTGCCAGCTCACCCAGCGGCACAGCTAACTATGGCTACACCTTC.

The rearrangement joins TRBV6-2 or TRBV6-3 to TRBJ1-1; possibly TRBD1 for D (5 bases). From germline, CDR1 is MNHEY and CDR2 SVGEGT. CDR3 length equals 14 residues. V shed 6 bases and J shed 1 base, with 12 bases lying between them. The CDR3 reads CASRAPGPNTEAFF. Written as DNA, the CDR3 is TGTGCCAGCAGAGCGCCGGGACCGAACACTGAAGCTTTCTTT.

This sequence joins TRBV20-1 and TRBJ2-4; D is possibly TRBD2 (6 bases). CDR1 and CDR2 (germline): DFQATT, SNEGSKA (reference sequence). The CDR3 contains 18 residues. V was cut by 4 bases and J by 0 bases, with 22 bases left in between. The DNA of the CDR3 is TGCAGTGCTACCGGGAGCTACTATTACCCACTAGCCAAAAACATTCAGTACTTC. Residues: CSATGSYYYPLAKNIQYF.

V is TRBV5-1 and J is TRBJ2-3, with D tentatively TRBD1 (6 bases). This CDR3 spans 19 amino acids. The ends were cut back, 1 base at V and 3 bases at J, with 24 bases in the middle. Germline V gene sequence: CDR1 SGHRS, CDR2 YFSETQ. The CDR3 region is CASSLSAYAGPGETDTQYF. CDR3 nucleotides: TGCGCCAGCAGCTTGAGCGCCTATGCCGGGCCAGGGGAGACAGATACGCAGTATTTT.

The chain employs TRBV9 and TRBJ2-7; 8 bases fit TRBD1. Germline V CDR1 and CDR2: SGDLS, YYNGEE. This CDR3 spans 14 amino acids. The J segment lost 3 bases and the V segment lost 0 bases, leaving 2 bases of the junction unmatched. The DNA for the CDR3 is TGTGCCAGCAGCGTAGCTGACAGGGGCTACGAGCAGTACTTC. Translation: CASSVADRGYEQYF.

This clonotype has more than one count but fewer than ten. J is TRBJ1-3 and V is TRBV29-1, with a possible D match to TRBD1 (6 bases). This CDR3 region has 13 residues. Germline V lookup: CDR1 SQVTM, CDR2 ANQGSEA. Trimming took 3 bases from V and 5 from J, leaving 11 bases between them. CDR3 DNA sequence: TGCAGCGTTGAGAGGACAGATAGAAACACCATATATTTT. Translation: CSVERTDRNTIYF.

This clonotype was found a few times. The chain couples TRBV10-3 to TRBJ1-5; 8 positions match TRBD1. Germline assignment: CDR1 ENHRY and CDR2 SYGVKD. The V and J ends lost 0 bases and 7 bases, in that order; junction bases with no gene match: 8. CDR3 length: 16 residues. The CDR3 reads CAISESKSGGRQPQHF. CDR3 in DNA: TGTGCCATCAGTGAGTCGAAGTCAGGGGGCCGACAGCCCCAGCATTTT.